This T cell receptor beta chain was identified in a study of molecular identifiers for immune sequencing clone quantification. TCR libraries were built in bulk with a published protocol and specific TCR primers. TCRdb recomputed calls from the PCR reads with MiXCR, one row per CDR3 protein. The repertoire holds over 600,000 distinct CDR3 sequences, with just under 20% as singletons. On this clonotype itself: Its antigen is as yet unknown. The junction shows a germline mismatch at one end, possibly a read error.

Findings and limits, study-wide: Sizes of highly expanded clones could be underestimated through identical TCRs sharing a barcode.

Naive CD8 T cells, phenotype CD8+CD4-CCR7+CD45RA+, were sorted. This CDR3 is built from 16 residues. Germline V gives CDR1 SGDLS, CDR2 YYNGEE. The sequence derives from a human donor in good health. Some libraries in this study had Jurkat cell RNA spiked in. The chain links TRBV9 to TRBJ2-3, with TRBD2 matching 7 bases. Sequences were obtained from naive CD8+ T cells from blood, with Jurkat cell RNA spiked in. Regarding subset: FACS-sorted CD8+CD4-CCR7+CD45RA+ naive T cells. The CDR3 DNA reads as TGTGCCAGCGGCGTAGAAGGCGGGAGTAGCACAGATACGCAGTATTTT. Translation: CASGVEGGSSTDTQYF.